The rows below give T cell receptor beta chains drawn from one sample of a study of T-cell reconstitution after alpha-beta-depleted transplantation in children. TCRdb independently ran MiXCR on the PCR reads; one entry per CDR3 protein. The table has 700,000 to 850,000 distinct CDR3 sequences, roughly 16% seen once; the top ten hold approximately 5%. The input for sequencing was PBMCs, mostly from graft donor cells, taken 360 days after TCRalphabeta/CD19-depleted stem cell transplant. These receptors all stem from a male patient younger than 18 who had a stem cell transplant for acute lymphoblastic leukemia, so the T cells may come from the graft donor. Both conserved end residues are part of each CDR3.

v_gene,CDR3aa
TRBV12-3/TRBV12-4,CASSFPPFEREITDTQYF
TRBV27,CASTFGTGSYEQYF
TRBV5-1,CASSAVRPYNEQFF
TRBV5-1,CASSQPWTSGIPWGEQYF
TRBV19,CASSMTSGVSSYEQYF
TRBV6-5,CASSYGWSGRASRETQYF
TRBV7-6,CASSFTSHEQYF
TRBV3-1,CASSHFLGGEQFF
TRBV12-3/TRBV12-4,CATSIERQDTQYF
TRBV29-1,CSVSGIPKSIGDTQYF
TRBV27,CASSNRDLGRGAYEQYF
TRBV20-1,CSASGGGQRDTEAFF
TRBV5-1,CASSRSTTYNEQFF
TRBV29-1,CSAKGGGQPQHF
TRBV10-3,CATRERDRGEKLFF
TRBV5-1,CASSAGLVGINTGELFF
TRBV5-6,CASSLSPGGATYNEQFF
TRBV7-8,CASSLYLGDTQYF
TRBV2,CASSEALFRDRGETQYF
TRBV5-5,CASSFVVGSYNSPLHF
TRBV29-1,CSVAQGAGQPQHF